The 4 T cell receptor beta chains listed next were all sequenced from one sample in a study of cytomegalovirus exposure and HLA in healthy donors. The PCR contained 60 Vbeta and 13 Jbeta primers. Sequenced by immunoSEQ multiplex PCR; TCRdb stores in-frame clones only, minus some. The sample holds around 53,000 clones. The sequenced sample consisted of PBMCs. The source of these receptors is a man between 18 and 35 years old in good health and CMV-seropositive.

V usage is TRBV10-3 and J usage is TRBJ1-4, with no clear D. The CDR3 runs 17 residues. Germline CDR1 ENHRY, CDR2 SYGVKD. Trimming took off 0 bases at V and 5 bases at J, with 16 bases between the two ends. The DNA of the CDR3 is TGTGCCATCAGTGAGTCAACGGTGGGCAGAAAAAATGAAAAACTGTTTTTT. Translating it yields CAISESTVGRKNEKLFF.

The rearrangement links TRBV5-1 to TRBJ2-3; 7 bases match TRBD2. The V gene end was trimmed by 7 bases and the J gene end by 4 bases; junction bases not matched to a gene: 15. This CDR3 spans 16 amino acids. In germline, CDR1 is SGHRS, CDR2 YFSETQ. CDR3 region: CASRPEAGVVADTQYF. The CDR3 DNA reads TGCGCCAGCCGCCCTGAGGCGGGAGTGGTTGCAGATACGCAGTATTTT.

V gene TRBV10-2 combines with J gene TRBJ2-7; TRBD2 aligns across 10 bases. Germline assignment: CDR1 WSHSY and CDR2 SAAADI. V lost 3 bases, J lost 4 bases, and 9 bases stayed unmatched. There are 16 residues in the CDR3. CDR3 loop: CASSESWTSGPYEQYF. For the CDR3, the DNA is TGCGCCAGCAGTGAAAGTTGGACTAGCGGACCTTACGAGCAGTACTTC.

This chain connects TRBV29-1 to TRBJ2-5; tentative D call: TRBD1 (6 bases). Germline CDR1 is SQVTM and CDR2 is ANQGSEA. The ends were cut back, 6 bases at V and 4 bases at J, with 15 bases in the middle. The CDR3 consists of 13 residues. The CDR3 sequence is CSVTGRGGETQYF. Written as DNA, the CDR3 is TGCAGCGTGACAGGTAGGGGTGGAGAGACCCAGTACTTC.